This TCR beta chain was identified in a study of lymphopenia after photon versus proton radiotherapy. The germline CDR1 and CDR2 sequences are SGHTA and FQGNSA. Deletions cut 5 bases from V and 3 bases from J, with 10 bases between. CDR3 length equals 13 residues. Using immunoSEQ multiplex PCR, the repertoire was profiled, and TCRdb retains in-frame clones only, with some absent. The data contain 75,000 or so clones, 83% of them singletons. This receptor was taken from a man between 60 and 70 years old with pancreatic cancer. The chain recombines TRBV7-2 with TRBJ1-1; D is unclear. This material consisted of peripheral blood, taken from a patient treated with proton-based radiotherapy. CDR3: CASSRRRDTEAFF. In DNA, the CDR3 is TGTGCCAGCAGCCGACGGAGGGACACTGAAGCTTTCTTT. The variable domain in full, completed from reference TRBV7-2 and TRBJ1-1, reads GAGVSQSPSNKVTEKGKDVELRCDPISGHTALYWYRQSLGQGLEFLIYFQGNSAPDKSGLPSDRFSAERTGGSVSTLTIQRTQQEDSAVYLCASSRRRDTEAFFGQGTRLTVV.